Sequencing of this T cell receptor (beta chain) was carried out in a study of radiation and T cells in renal cell carcinoma. Study-level results: From baseline, blood top tumor clonotypes peaked at 2 weeks post-radiation.

Assay: immunoSEQ multiplex PCR; the TCRdb copy retains only in-frame clones and omits some. The table shows more than 140,000 clones, with over 80% occurring only once. With respect to this clone: What it recognizes is unknown.

The length of the CDR3 is 14 residues. Trimming removed 3 bases from V and 1 base from J, with 6 bases in between. Germline loops: CDR1 SGHVS, CDR2 FQNEAQ. Time point here: baseline pretreatment blood. The treatment here: 15 Gy SBRT to primary tumor, nephrectomy 4 weeks later. After SBRT, blood was collected at 2 and 4 weeks, plus baseline. Clear cell pathology was present in this patient's renal cell carcinoma. This material consisted of blood, taken from a patient whose treatment included radiotherapy and nephrectomy. The source is a woman in her 50s with renal cell carcinoma. This chain uses TRBV7-8 with TRBJ2-2, with unresolved D. This CDR3 is CASSFGQNTGELFF. The CDR3 nucleotides are TGTGCCAGCAGCTTCGGCCAGAACACCGGGGAGCTGTTTTTT.